These 17 T cell receptor beta chains originate from one sample sequenced in a study of blood T cell repertoires in COVID-19. Profiling relied on immunoSEQ multiplex PCR, and the TCRdb table lists in-frame clones only, not all of them. The sample includes some 180,000 clones, around four fifths of them seen just once. Sequencing was performed on peripheral blood. The source is a woman of 80 years or more with active or convalescent COVID-19.

A note on this clone: The junction departs from the called germline gene at one end, perhaps through a read error. The J gene is TRBJ2-1, the V gene TRBV13; 11 bases align to TRBD1. The CDR3 consists of 16 residues. The V gene's germline CDR1 is PRHDT and CDR2 FYEKMQ (reference sequence). In nucleotides, the CDR3 is TGTGCCAGCAGCCGCTACCGGGACAGGGGGTACAGTGAGCAGTTCTTC. Translating gives CASSRYRDRGYSEQFF.

V is TRBV5-1 and J is TRBJ2-5; 9 positions agree with TRBD2. The CDR3 contains 17 residues. The V segment lost 0 bases and the J segment 1 base; nucleotides outside the gene matches: 7. Germline CDR1 reads SGHRS; CDR2 reads YFSETQ. The CDR3 DNA reads TGCGCCAGCAGCTTGGCAGTAGCGGGGGACCTCCAAGAGACCCAGTACTTC. Translated, it gives CASSLAVAGDLQETQYF.

The rearrangement links TRBV5-1 to TRBJ2-5; D remains ambiguous. CDR3 length: 14 amino acids. Germline lookup yields CDR1 SGHRS and CDR2 YFSETQ. V was cut by 0 bases and J by 4 bases, with 10 bases left in between. The CDR3 nucleotides read TGCGCCAGCAGCTTGGCCCAGGTACCAGAGACCCAGTACTTC. It specifies CASSLAQVPETQYF.

The table lists this clone with a count of one. The genes are TRBV7-6 and TRBJ2-3; 7 nucleotides align to TRBD1. V was clipped by 5 bases and J by 0 bases; unmatched bases: 2. Germline CDR1 SGHVS, CDR2 FNYEAQ. The CDR3 totals 14 residues. The CDR3, as DNA: TGTGCCAGCAGCCCGGACAGGAGCACAGATACGCAGTATTTT. Encoded protein: CASSPDRSTDTQYF.

The V call is TRBV5-4, the J call TRBJ2-7; a weak D match, TRBD2 (7 bases). CDR1 is SGHNT, CDR2 YYREEE, per germline (reference sequence). CDR3 length equals 17 residues. Trimming stripped 1 base from V and 0 bases from J, with 17 bases between. The chain's CDR3 is CASSLSRGADGSYEQYF. The CDR3, as DNA: TGTGCCAGCAGCTTGAGCCGGGGGGCGGACGGCTCCTACGAGCAGTACTTC.

The table lists this clone with a count of one. The rearrangement joins TRBV28 to TRBJ2-7; 7 bases align to TRBD1. The junction had 6 bases not matched to a gene; V was cut back by 10 bases and J by 0 bases. Germline V gives CDR1 MDHEN, CDR2 SYDVKM. This CDR3 has 13 residues. In nucleotides, the CDR3 is TGTGCCATCACCCGGGACAGCTCCTACGAGCAGTACTTC. It encodes CAITRDSSYEQYF.

The chain carries TRBV20-1 and TRBJ2-5; D might be TRBD2 (5 bases). Germline lookup yields CDR1 DFQATT and CDR2 SNEGSKA (reference sequence). V was trimmed by 6 bases and J by 5 bases, leaving 7 bases between them. This CDR3 contains 10 residues. The CDR3 loop reads CSAQRETQYF. The CDR3 region has the DNA TGCAGTGCCCAGCGGGAGACCCAGTACTTC.

V and J are TRBV20-1 and TRBJ1-1; D gene unclear. The CDR3 length is 11 residues. V gave up 5 bases and J gave up 1 base, with 5 bases separating them. Germline values: CDR1 DFQATT, CDR2 SNEGSKA (reference sequence). The CDR3 sequence: CSAEGNTEAFF. CDR3 DNA sequence: TGCAGTGCTGAGGGGAACACTGAAGCTTTCTTT.

This clone has just a few counts. The chain recombines TRBV28 with TRBJ1-6; TRBD1 matches at 8 bases. The CDR3 consists of 15 residues. CDR1 and CDR2 (germline): MDHEN, SYDVKM. Trimming took 2 bases from V and 7 from J; bases not matched to a gene: 4. CDR3 DNA: TGTGCCAGCAGTTTAGGGACAGGCCGGAATTCACCCCTCCACTTT. Protein: CASSLGTGRNSPLHF.

V usage is TRBV3-1 (or the pseudogene TRBV3-2) and J usage is TRBJ2-5, with 8 bases identical to TRBD2. Trimming at V came to 4 bases and at J to 4 bases, leaving 8 bases not matched to a gene. The germline V gene encodes CDR1 LGHDT and CDR2 YNNKEL (reference sequence). This CDR3 has 15 amino acids. The DNA for the CDR3 is TGTGCCAGCAGCCGTTTAGCGGGGAACACAGAGACCCAGTACTTC. It codes for CASSRLAGNTETQYF.

The chain is built from TRBV3-1 (or the pseudogene TRBV3-2) and TRBJ1-6, with D unclear. The germline gives CDR1 LGHDT, CDR2 YNNKEL (reference sequence). The V gene lost 5 bases and the J gene lost 8 bases, with 16 bases spanning the gap. CDR3 size: 15 residues. The CDR3 loop reads CASSEGLNVYSPLHF. The DNA of the CDR3 is TGTGCCAGCAGCGAAGGACTGAACGTATATTCACCCCTCCACTTT.

This chain joins TRBV28 and TRBJ2-1, with 7 bases identical to TRBD1. V trimming: 3 bases; J trimming: 2 bases; junction bases outside the gene matches: 4. The CDR3 spans 15 residues. Germline CDR1 MDHEN, CDR2 SYDVKM. The CDR3: CASSLGQGAYNEQFF. DNA of the CDR3: TGTGCCAGCAGTTTGGGTCAGGGGGCCTACAATGAGCAGTTCTTC.

V is TRBV19 and J is TRBJ2-1, with unresolved D. The CDR3 has 15 amino acids. The germline CDR1 and CDR2 sequences are LNHDA and SQIVND (reference sequence). V lost 2 bases, J lost 0 bases, and 8 bases lay in between. This CDR3 is CASSIRRSSYNEQFF. The DNA of the CDR3 is TGTGCCAGTAGTATACGGCGGAGCTCCTACAATGAGCAGTTCTTC.

Here the CDR3 reads CASSATGARSQPQHF. The CDR3, as DNA: TGTGCCAGCAGCGCCACAGGGGCTCGAAGTCAGCCCCAGCATTTT. This chain links TRBV9 with TRBJ1-5; TRBD1 matches at 7 bases. The CDR3 loop spans 15 amino acids. The junction had 9 bases not matched to a gene; V was cut back by 3 bases and J by 6 bases. Germline V gene lookup returns CDR1 SGDLS and CDR2 YYNGEE.

The chain carries TRBV10-2 and TRBJ2-7, with 11 bases that match TRBD2. Looked up from germline, CDR1 is WSHSY and CDR2 is SAAADI. The CDR3 length is 15 residues. Trimming cost V 7 bases and J 0 bases; bases outside gene matches: 5. This CDR3 is CASKILAGDSYEQYF. CDR3 DNA: TGCGCCAGCAAGATACTAGCGGGGGACTCCTACGAGCAGTACTTC.

This rearrangement joins TRBV7-2 to TRBJ1-4, with 9 bases matching TRBD1. This CDR3 region has 15 residues. The germline gives CDR1 SGHTA, CDR2 FQGNSA. V shed 5 bases, J shed 8 bases, and the junction held 9 bases outside the gene matches. The CDR3 is CASSVNRGRWEKLFF. The CDR3 DNA reads TGTGCCAGCAGCGTAAACAGGGGGCGCTGGGAAAAACTGTTTTTT.

This sequence joins TRBV5-5 and TRBJ2-7, with D hard to call. CDR3 length: 12 residues. V shed 0 bases and J shed 2 bases, with 3 bases lying between them. Per germline, CDR1 SGHKS and CDR2 YYEKEE (reference sequence). CDR3 in DNA: TGTGCCAGCAGCTTGGGAGCCTACGAGCAGTACTTC. It specifies CASSLGAYEQYF.